This T cell receptor (beta chain) was sequenced for a study of graft-versus-host responses after intestinal transplantation. The protocol was immunoSEQ multiplex PCR, while the TCRdb copy is restricted to in-frame clones and leaves out a portion. The sample lists about 81,000 clones; about 88% were seen once. As for this clone: Its matching antigen is unknown.

Trimming stripped 4 bases from V and 6 bases from J, with 8 bases between. The CDR3 is 13 amino acids. Germline-derived CDR1 and CDR2 are SGHNT and YYREEE (reference sequence). Sequences were derived from unstimulated CD4+ T cells sorted from spleen or lymph node cells, sampled before intestinal transplant. The chain is built from TRBV5-4 and TRBJ1-6, with D possibly being TRBD1 (6 bases). This receptor was taken from a human donor who received an intestinal transplant. The CDR3 coding sequence is TGTGCCAGCAGCCCAGGGGCTAATTCACCCCTCCACTTT. It is translated as CASSPGANSPLHF. The full variable domain, with the rest looked up from reference TRBV5-4 and TRBJ1-6, is ETGVTQSPTHLIKTRGQQVTLRCSSQSGHNTVSWYQQALGQGPQFIFQYYREEENGRGNFPPRFSGLQFPNYSSELNVNALELDDSALYLCASSPGANSPLHFGNGTRLTVT.